This passage covers 11 T cell receptor beta chains from one sample sequenced in a study of blood T cell repertoires in COVID-19. Generated by immunoSEQ multiplex PCR, the TCRdb table keeps only in-frame clones and is missing some. The sample contains some 200,000 clones, around 86% of which appear only once. The sample comprised PBMCs or T cells enriched from blood (not recorded which). The receptors originated from a woman aged 45-60 years with acute COVID-19.

The genes are TRBV7-3 and TRBJ2-3; D possibly corresponds to TRBD1 (5 bases). From germline, CDR1 is SGHTA and CDR2 FQGTGA. Trimming left V 2 bases short and J 4 bases short, with 16 bases between. The CDR3 length is 16 residues. The CDR3 reads CASSLGRGAEADTQYF. The CDR3, as DNA: TGTGCCAGCAGCTTAGGGCGTGGGGCTGAGGCAGATACGCAGTATTTT.

The count of this clone is one. The chain uses TRBV6-5 and TRBJ1-1, with 7 bases fitting TRBD1. V was pared by 5 bases and J by 4 bases, with 4 bases of the junction left unmatched. Germline-derived CDR1 and CDR2 are MNHEY and SVGAGI. CDR3 size: 13 residues. The CDR3 region is CASSQQGSTEAFF. The CDR3 DNA reads as TGTGCCAGCAGTCAACAGGGGAGCACTGAAGCTTTCTTT.

This clone appeared a few times. CDR3 in amino acids: CASSGGDRWNEKLFF. CDR3 nucleotides: TGTGCCAGCAGCGGGGGGGACAGGTGGAATGAAAAACTGTTTTTT. The chain has TRBV9 and TRBJ1-4; 8 positions match TRBD1. Per germline, CDR1 SGDLS and CDR2 YYNGEE. The CDR3 consists of 15 residues. Unmatched junction bases numbered 6, after V lost 3 bases and J lost 5 bases.

This chain links TRBV6-5 with TRBJ1-5; no definite D call. Germline-derived CDR1 and CDR2 are MNHEY and SVGAGI. V was trimmed by 6 bases and J by 1 base, leaving 10 bases between them. The CDR3 extends over 14 amino acids. The chain's CDR3 is CASSPFESNQPQHF. DNA for the CDR3: TGTGCCAGCAGCCCGTTTGAGAGCAATCAGCCCCAGCATTTT.

The chain's CDR3 is CASSLQAGAGEQYF. The CDR3, as DNA: TGTGCCAGCAGCTTACAAGCGGGAGCGGGCGAGCAGTACTTC. V and J are TRBV7-2 and TRBJ2-7; 8 nucleotides agree with TRBD2. Germline V CDR1 and CDR2: SGHTA, FQGNSA. The J segment lost 6 bases and the V segment lost 2 bases, leaving 6 bases of the junction unmatched. There are 14 residues in the CDR3.

The count of this clone is one. V usage is TRBV18 and J usage is TRBJ1-2; no firm D call. V lost 3 bases to trimming and J lost 8 bases, with 10 bases between them. The V gene's germline CDR1 is KGHSH and CDR2 LQKENI. The CDR3 is made up of 12 amino acids. CDR3 nucleotides: TGTGCCAGCTCACCGCGGGAGGGAGGCTACACCTTC. This gives the protein CASSPREGGYTF.

The V gene is TRBV24-1, the J gene TRBJ2-7; D might be TRBD2 (5 bases). CDR3 length equals 14 residues. Germline assignment: CDR1 KGHDR and CDR2 SFDVKD. V gave up 3 bases and J gave up 2 bases, with 10 bases separating them. CDR3 sequence: CATSDEGAPYEQYF. CDR3 coding DNA: TGTGCCACCAGTGATGAGGGAGCCCCCTACGAGCAGTACTTC.

This clone appeared once. This chain links TRBV27 with TRBJ2-7; TRBD1 matches at 7 bases. The J segment lost 4 bases and the V segment lost 3 bases, leaving 6 bases of the junction unmatched. The germline CDR1 and CDR2 sequences are MNHEY and SMNVEV (reference sequence). This CDR3 is built from 14 residues. CDR3 nucleotides: TGTGCCAGCAGTTTCCAGGGGGAAAATTACGAGCAGTACTTC. This translates into CASSFQGENYEQYF.

This clone came up a few times. The V call is TRBV4-3, the J call TRBJ2-3, with 8 bases aligning to TRBD2. CDR1 is LGHNA and CDR2 is YSLEER in the germline V gene. The CDR3 totals 17 residues. With V trimmed by 1 base and J by 5 bases, 11 bases remained unmatched. The CDR3: CASSQAAVSGAGDTQYF. The CDR3, as DNA: TGCGCCAGCAGCCAAGCGGCTGTTAGCGGGGCGGGAGATACGCAGTATTTT.

This clone came up once. The genes are TRBV12-5 and TRBJ2-5; D remains ambiguous. The V gene lost 6 bases and the J gene lost 0 bases, with 11 bases spanning the gap. The V gene's germline CDR1 is LGHNT and CDR2 FRNRAP. CDR3 length: 14 amino acids. Here the CDR3 DNA reads TGTGCTAGTGGACCCAGCGTAAACCAAGAGACCCAGTACTTC. Translated: CASGPSVNQETQYF.

J is TRBJ1-4 and V is TRBV6-5, with D possibly being TRBD1 (5 bases). The V and J ends lost 8 bases and 3 bases respectively, with 13 bases between them. The CDR3 has 14 amino acids. Germline CDR1 reads MNHEY; CDR2 reads SVGAGI. The CDR3 is CASSAGQANEKLFF. The CDR3 DNA reads as TGTGCCAGCTCCGCGGGGCAGGCTAATGAAAAACTGTTTTTT.